Listed below are T cell receptor beta chains from one sample, sequenced in a study of persistence of HIV-infected CD4 T cells. Antigen specificity for these receptors is unknown. The method was immunoSEQ multiplex PCR; TCRdb's version includes in-frame clones alone and lacks a portion of them. The repertoire has about 45,000 clones, 70% to 90% of them found once; the top ten carry 2.5% to 4%. Specimen: CD4+ T cells sorted from PBMCs after approximately 18-hour stimulation, collected from a patient who received antiretroviral therapy. These receptors were obtained from an adult woman with HIV who was CMV-seropositive. CDR3s include the opening cysteine and the closing phenylalanine or tryptophan. Each record gives: V gene, J gene, D gene, CDR3 protein, CDR3 DNA. A D gene is named only where the DNA matches it firmly.

TRBV6-1	TRBJ1-2	-	CASSDIRERGGYTF	TGTGCCAGCAGTGATATAAGGGAACGGGGCGGCTACACCTTC
TRBV5-6	TRBJ1-4	-	CASSPPAGEKLFF	TGTGCCAGCAGCCCCCCGGCCGGTGAAAAACTGTTTTTT
TRBV10-3	TRBJ1-5	-	CATTPGNQPQHF	TGTGCTACGACGCCCGGTAATCAGCCCCAGCATTTT
TRBV14	TRBJ2-3	-	CASSGADTQYF	TGTGCCAGCAGCGGAGCAGATACGCAGTATTTT
TRBV5-5	TRBJ2-3	TRBD2	CASSQTSGRKGTDTQYF	TGTGCCAGCAGCCAGACTAGCGGGAGGAAGGGGACAGATACGCAGTATTTT
TRBV25-1	TRBJ1-2	TRBD1	CATTGAGYGYTF	TGTGCCACAACAGGGGCCGGCTATGGCTACACCTTC
TRBV29-1	TRBJ2-1	-	CSVDRRVTNEQFF	TGCAGCGTAGACAGGAGGGTAACTAATGAGCAGTTCTTC
TRBV4-1	TRBJ1-2	TRBD1	CASSQGPGTGLGGYTF	TGCGCCAGCAGCCAAGGTCCAGGGACAGGTTTGGGAGGCTACACCTTC
TRBV4-1	TRBJ1-5	-	CASSRFRNQPQHF	TGCGCCAGCAGCCGGTTTAGGAATCAGCCCCAGCATTTT
TRBV10-2	TRBJ1-5	-	CASSQTPGQPQHF	TGCGCCAGCAGCCAGACCCCCGGACAGCCCCAGCATTTT
TRBV7-3	TRBJ2-2	-	CASSLRSNTGELFF	TGTGCCAGCAGCTTACGGTCGAACACCGGGGAGCTGTTTTTT
TRBV19	TRBJ1-1	TRBD1	CASSRGRQGARNTEAFF	TGTGCCAGTAGTAGGGGCCGACAGGGGGCGAGGAACACTGAAGCTTTCTTT
TRBV20-1	TRBJ1-1	-	CSASRRAGNTEAFF	TGCAGTGCTAGTCGGCGTGCGGGGAACACTGAAGCTTTCTTT
TRBV10-1	TRBJ2-5	-	CASTGGVGETQYF	TGCGCCAGCACCGGTGGGGTGGGTGAGACCCAGTACTTC
TRBV7-3	TRBJ1-1	-	CASSLQGSTEAFF	TGTGCCAGCAGCTTACAGGGGAGCACTGAAGCTTTCTTT
TRBV5-1	TRBJ2-2	TRBD1	CASRTDRATGELFF	TGCGCCAGCAGGACCGACAGGGCCACCGGGGAGCTGTTTTTT
TRBV28	TRBJ1-5	TRBD1	CASSSGTGANLQPQHF	TGTGCCAGCAGTTCCGGGACAGGGGCTAATCTGCAACCCCAGCATTTT
TRBV7-8	TRBJ2-7	TRBD2	CASSRELIAWGLADSYEQYF	TGTGCCAGCAGCCGAGAATTAATCGCTTGGGGACTAGCAGACTCCTACGAGCAGTACTTC
TRBV6-5	TRBJ2-5	-	CASSQGAQETQYF	TGTGCCAGCAGTCAGGGAGCGCAAGAGACCCAGTACTTC
TRBV9	TRBJ2-2	-	CASSQASPLGTGELFF	TGTGCCAGCAGCCAAGCCTCCCCTTTGGGCACCGGGGAGCTGTTTTTT
TRBV4-3	TRBJ1-3	-	CASSQEVGAHTIYF	TGCGCCAGCAGCCAAGAAGTAGGGGCGCACACCATATATTTT
TRBV29-1	TRBJ1-5	-	CSVVDGSNQPQHF	TGCAGCGTCGTGGACGGTAGCAATCAGCCCCAGCATTTT
TRBV30	TRBJ1-5	-	CAWSKGVGNQPQHF	TGTGCCTGGAGTAAAGGAGTAGGCAATCAGCCCCAGCATTTT
TRBV7-2	TRBJ2-2	-	CASSPGPRKELFF	TGTGCCAGCAGCCCCGGACCCAGGAAGGAGCTGTTTTTT